This T cell receptor (beta chain) was documented in a study of shared clonotypes between healthy human individuals. General study results and limits: Enrolling few donors narrowed the genetic and exposure-history diversity that was represented. Investigators collected only blood, and repertoires in tissues likely differ.

This clone was recorded once. Its antigen is undetermined. From germline, CDR1 is WSHSY and CDR2 SAAADI. V was clipped by 6 bases and J by 10 bases, with 9 bases between them. The CDR3 is made up of 11 amino acids. Per the original data handling: With immunoSEQ giving junction-only sequences and no quality scores, filtering differed. Here immunoSEQ multiplex PCR was the method, and the copy in TCRdb shows in-frame clones only, minus some. The V and J calls and clone size come from that table; D and trimming were worked out from the DNA. This table has about 2.3 million clones, 92% appearing once. The sequenced sample was naive CD4+ T cells from PBMCs. Subset: CD45RA+ positively selected. The chain carries TRBV10-2 and TRBJ1-4; D not certain. This clonotype was sampled from a young man in good health. Some clones in this sample may be carry-over from other donors' samples. For the CDR3, the DNA is TGCGCCAGCAGCCCCGCCCGAAAACTGTTTTTT. Encoded protein: CASSPARKLFF.